This T cell receptor (beta chain) was documented in a study of regulatory T cells in long-lasting Graves disease. Study conclusions and caveats: Tissue studied was limited to peripheral blood, excluding thyroid tissue. More public clonotypes were shared by persistent patients (under 3,000) than by new patients (around 990).

On this clonotype itself: The target antigen is unknown.

The CDR3 totals 13 residues. Deletions cut 2 bases from V and 1 base from J, with 4 bases between. The germline gives CDR1 KGHDR, CDR2 SFDVKD. Time point indicated: newly diagnosed GD, antithyroid drugs for less than 3 months. The TCR library was made from RNA extracted from PBMCs. Arm-PCR of CDR3 regions and iRepertoire HTBI primers were the basis on which TCR beta libraries were built. TCRdb used MiXCR to reprocess the multiplex PCR reads, holding one entry per CDR3 protein. The data contain 500,000 or so distinct CDR3 sequences, about 16% of them seen just once; the ten biggest clones take up roughly 25%. These data also featured in a second study, about T cells in Graves' hyperthyroidism and ophthalmopathy. As that report states: Researchers barred patients who had uncontrolled infection, other autoimmune disease, pregnancy or lactation.

Sequenced here: peripheral blood mononuclear cells (PBMCs), sampled at new diagnosis, from a patient treated with antithyroid drugs. The chain joins TRBV24-1 to TRBJ1-1; the D is unclear. The sequence derives from a middle-aged woman with Graves disease. The CDR3 is CATSDWKNTEAFF. The DNA of the CDR3 is TGTGCCACCAGTGATTGGAAGAACACTGAAGCTTTCTTT.